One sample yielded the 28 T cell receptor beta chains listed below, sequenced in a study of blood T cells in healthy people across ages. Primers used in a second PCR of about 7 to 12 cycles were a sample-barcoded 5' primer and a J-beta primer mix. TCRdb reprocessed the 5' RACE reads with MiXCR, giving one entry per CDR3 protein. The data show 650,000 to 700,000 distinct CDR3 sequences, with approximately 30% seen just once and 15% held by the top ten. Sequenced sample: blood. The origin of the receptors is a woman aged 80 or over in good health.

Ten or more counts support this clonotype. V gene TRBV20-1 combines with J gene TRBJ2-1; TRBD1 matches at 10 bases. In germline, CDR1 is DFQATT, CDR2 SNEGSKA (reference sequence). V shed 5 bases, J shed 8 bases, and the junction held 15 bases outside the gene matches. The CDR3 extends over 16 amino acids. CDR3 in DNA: TGCAGTGCTGAGGCCCTGGGACAGGGGATAATAGATGAGCAGTTCTTC. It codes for CSAEALGQGIIDEQFF.

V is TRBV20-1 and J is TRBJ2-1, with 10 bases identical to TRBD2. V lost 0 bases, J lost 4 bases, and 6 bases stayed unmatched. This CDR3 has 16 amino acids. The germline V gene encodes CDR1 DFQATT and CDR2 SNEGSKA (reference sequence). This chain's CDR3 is CSARDSSGRVYNEQFF. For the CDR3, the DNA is TGCAGTGCTAGAGATTCGAGCGGGAGGGTTTACAATGAGCAGTTCTTC.

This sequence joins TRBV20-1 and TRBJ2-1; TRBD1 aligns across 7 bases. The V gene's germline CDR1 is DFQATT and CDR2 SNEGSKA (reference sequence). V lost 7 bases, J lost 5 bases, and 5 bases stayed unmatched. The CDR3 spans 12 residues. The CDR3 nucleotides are TGCAGTGTACAGGGGTTCAACAATGAGCAGTTCTTC. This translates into CSVQGFNNEQFF.

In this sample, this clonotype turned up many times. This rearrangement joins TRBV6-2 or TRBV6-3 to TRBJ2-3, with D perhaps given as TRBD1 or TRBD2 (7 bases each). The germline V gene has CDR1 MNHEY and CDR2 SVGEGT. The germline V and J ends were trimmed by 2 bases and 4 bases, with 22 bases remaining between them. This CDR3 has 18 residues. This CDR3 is CASSYPPREGAGADTQYF. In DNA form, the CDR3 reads TGTGCCAGCAGTTACCCCCCCAGGGAGGGGGCTGGGGCAGATACGCAGTATTTT.

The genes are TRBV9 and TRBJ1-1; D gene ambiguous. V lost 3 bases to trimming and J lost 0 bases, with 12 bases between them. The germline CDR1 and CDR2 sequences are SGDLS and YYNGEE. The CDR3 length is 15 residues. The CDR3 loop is CASSALSFMNTEAFF. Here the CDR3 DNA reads TGTGCCAGCAGCGCCCTGAGCTTCATGAACACTGAAGCTTTCTTT.

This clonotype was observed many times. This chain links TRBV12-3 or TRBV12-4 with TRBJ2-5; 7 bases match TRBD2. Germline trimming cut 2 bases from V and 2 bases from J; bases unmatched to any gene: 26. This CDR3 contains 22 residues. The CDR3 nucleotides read TGTGCCAGCAGTTTAAGTCGAATATTAAGTCCGATGCGGGAGTTGGGGCAAGAGACCCAGTACTTC. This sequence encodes CASSLSRILSPMRELGQETQYF.

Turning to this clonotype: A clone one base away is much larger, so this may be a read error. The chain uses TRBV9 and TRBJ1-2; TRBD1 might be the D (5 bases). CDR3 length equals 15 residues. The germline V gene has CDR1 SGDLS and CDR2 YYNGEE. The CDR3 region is CASGVGGRNFYGYTF. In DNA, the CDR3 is TGTGCCAGCGGCGTGGGGGGACGGAACTTCTATGGCTACACCTTC.

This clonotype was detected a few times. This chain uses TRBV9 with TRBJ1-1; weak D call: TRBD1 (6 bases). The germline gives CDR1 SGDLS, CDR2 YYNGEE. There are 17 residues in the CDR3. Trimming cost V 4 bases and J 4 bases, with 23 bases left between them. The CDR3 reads CASSPNPWGARGTEAFF. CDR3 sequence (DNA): TGTGCCAGCAGCCCCAACCCCTGGGGGGCGAGGGGCACTGAAGCTTTCTTT.

The chain's CDR3 is CASSQNARAAYEQYF. CDR3 in DNA: TGCGCCAGCAGCCAAAACGCCAGGGCGGCCTACGAGCAGTACTTC. This rearrangement joins TRBV4-3 to TRBJ2-7; the D gene is possibly TRBD1 (5 bases). The CDR3 totals 15 residues. V shed 2 bases and J shed 2 bases, with 13 bases lying between them. From germline, CDR1 is LGHNA and CDR2 YSLEER.

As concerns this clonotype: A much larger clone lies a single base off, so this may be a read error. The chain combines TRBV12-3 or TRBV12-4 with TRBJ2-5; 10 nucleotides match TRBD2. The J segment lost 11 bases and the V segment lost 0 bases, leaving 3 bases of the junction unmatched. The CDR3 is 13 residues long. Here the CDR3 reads CASSLAGAGGQYF. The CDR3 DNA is TGTGCCAGCAGTTTAGCGGGAGCGGGGGGGCAGTACTTC.

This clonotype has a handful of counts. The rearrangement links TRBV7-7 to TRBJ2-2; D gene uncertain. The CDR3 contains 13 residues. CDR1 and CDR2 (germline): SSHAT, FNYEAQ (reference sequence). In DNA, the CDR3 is TGTGCTAGTGGGGTTCTGAACACCGGGGAGCTGTTTTTT. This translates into CASGVLNTGELFF.

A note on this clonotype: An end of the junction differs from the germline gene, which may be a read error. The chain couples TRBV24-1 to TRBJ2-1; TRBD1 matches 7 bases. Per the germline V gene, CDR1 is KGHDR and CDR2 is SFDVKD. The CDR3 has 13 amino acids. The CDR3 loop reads CVTSDQGTAEQFF. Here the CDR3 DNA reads TGTGTCACCAGTGACCAAGGGACAGCTGAGCAGTTCTTC.

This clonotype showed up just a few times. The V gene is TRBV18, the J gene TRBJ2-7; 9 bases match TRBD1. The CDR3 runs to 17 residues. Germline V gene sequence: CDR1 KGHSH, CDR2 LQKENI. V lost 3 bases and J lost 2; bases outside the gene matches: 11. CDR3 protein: CASSPDRGLGPTYEQYF. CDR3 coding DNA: TGTGCCAGCTCACCGGACAGGGGCCTGGGTCCCACCTACGAGCAGTACTTC. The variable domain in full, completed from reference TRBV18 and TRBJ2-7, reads NAGVMQNPRHLVRRRGQEARLRCSPMKGHSHVYWYRQLPEEGLKFMVYLQKENIIDESGMPKERFSAEFPKEGPSILRIQQVVRGDSAAYFCASSPDRGLGPTYEQYFGPGTRLTVT.

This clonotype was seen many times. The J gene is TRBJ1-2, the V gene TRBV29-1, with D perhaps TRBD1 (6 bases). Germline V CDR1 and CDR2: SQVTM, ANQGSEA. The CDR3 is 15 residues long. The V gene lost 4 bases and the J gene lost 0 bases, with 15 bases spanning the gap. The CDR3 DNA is TGCAGCGTTGCGAGTGGGGACACCGCTAACTATGGCTACACCTTC. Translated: CSVASGDTANYGYTF.

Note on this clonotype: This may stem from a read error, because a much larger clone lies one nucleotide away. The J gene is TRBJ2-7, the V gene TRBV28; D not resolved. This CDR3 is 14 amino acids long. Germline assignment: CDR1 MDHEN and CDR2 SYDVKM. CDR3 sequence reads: CASSFGRRSYEQCF. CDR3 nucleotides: TGTGCCAGCAGTTTCGGTAGGCGCTCCTACGAGCAGTGCTTC.

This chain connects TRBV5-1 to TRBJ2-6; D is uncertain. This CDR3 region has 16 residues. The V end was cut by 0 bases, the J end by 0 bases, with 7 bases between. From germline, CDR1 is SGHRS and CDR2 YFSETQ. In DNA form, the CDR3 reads TGCGCCAGCAGCTTGGGTAGCCCCTCTGGGGCCAACGTCCTGACTTTC. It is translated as CASSLGSPSGANVLTF.

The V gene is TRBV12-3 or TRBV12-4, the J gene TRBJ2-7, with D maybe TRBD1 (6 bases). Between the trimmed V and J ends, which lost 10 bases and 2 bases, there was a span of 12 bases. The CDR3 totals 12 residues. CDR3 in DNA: TGTGCCACAACGGACAGACCCTACGAGCAGTACTTC. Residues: CATTDRPYEQYF.

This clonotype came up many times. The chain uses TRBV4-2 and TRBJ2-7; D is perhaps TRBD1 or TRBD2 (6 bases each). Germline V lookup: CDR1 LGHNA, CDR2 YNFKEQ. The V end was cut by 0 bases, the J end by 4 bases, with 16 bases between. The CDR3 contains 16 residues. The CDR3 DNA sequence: TGTGCCAGCAGCCAAGACCTTAGGGGGGCGCCTTACGAGCAGTACTTC. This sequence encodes CASSQDLRGAPYEQYF.

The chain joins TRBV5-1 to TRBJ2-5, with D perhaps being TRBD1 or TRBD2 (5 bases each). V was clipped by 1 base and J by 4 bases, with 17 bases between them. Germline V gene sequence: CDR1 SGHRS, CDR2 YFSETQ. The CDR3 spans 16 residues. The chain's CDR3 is CASSLMPLGEGETQYF. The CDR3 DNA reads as TGCGCCAGCAGCTTGATGCCACTGGGGGAAGGAGAGACCCAGTACTTC.

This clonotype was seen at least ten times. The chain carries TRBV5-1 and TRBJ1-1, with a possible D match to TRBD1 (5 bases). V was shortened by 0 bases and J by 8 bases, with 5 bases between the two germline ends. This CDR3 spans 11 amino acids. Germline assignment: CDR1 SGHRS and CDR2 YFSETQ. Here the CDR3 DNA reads TGCGCCAGCAGCTTGGGACAGGAAGCTTTCTTT. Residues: CASSLGQEAFF.

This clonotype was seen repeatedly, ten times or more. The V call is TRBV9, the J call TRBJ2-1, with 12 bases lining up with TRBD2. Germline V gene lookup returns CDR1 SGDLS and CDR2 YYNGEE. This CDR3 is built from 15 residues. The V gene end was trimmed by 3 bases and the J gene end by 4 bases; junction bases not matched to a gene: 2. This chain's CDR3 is CASSALAGGYNEQFF. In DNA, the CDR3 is TGTGCCAGCAGCGCACTAGCGGGGGGATACAATGAGCAGTTCTTC.

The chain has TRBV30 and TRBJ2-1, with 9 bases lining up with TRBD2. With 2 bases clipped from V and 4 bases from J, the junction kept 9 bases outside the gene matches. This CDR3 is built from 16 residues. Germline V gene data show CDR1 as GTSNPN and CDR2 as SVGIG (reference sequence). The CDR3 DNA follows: TGTGCCTGGAGTATAACGGCTAGCGGGGTATACAATGAGCAGTTCTTC. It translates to CAWSITASGVYNEQFF.

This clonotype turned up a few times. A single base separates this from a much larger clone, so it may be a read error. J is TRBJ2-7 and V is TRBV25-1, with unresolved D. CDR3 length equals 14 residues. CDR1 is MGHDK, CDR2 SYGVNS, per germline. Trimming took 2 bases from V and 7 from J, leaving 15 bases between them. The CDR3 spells CASSEVGSPNEQYF. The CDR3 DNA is TGTGCCAGCAGTGAAGTAGGGTCCCCCAATGAGCAGTACTTC.

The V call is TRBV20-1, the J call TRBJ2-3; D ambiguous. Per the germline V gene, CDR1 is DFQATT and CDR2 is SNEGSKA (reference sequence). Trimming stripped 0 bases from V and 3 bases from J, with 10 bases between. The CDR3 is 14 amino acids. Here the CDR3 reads CSARDPIGTDTQYF. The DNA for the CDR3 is TGCAGTGCTAGAGATCCGATTGGAACAGATACGCAGTATTTT.

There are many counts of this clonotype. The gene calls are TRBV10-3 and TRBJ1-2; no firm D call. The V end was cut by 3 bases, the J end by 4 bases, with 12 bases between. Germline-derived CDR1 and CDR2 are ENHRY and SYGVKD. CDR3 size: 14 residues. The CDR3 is CAISDPTALYGYTF. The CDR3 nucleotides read TGTGCCATCAGTGATCCGACGGCGCTCTATGGCTACACCTTC.

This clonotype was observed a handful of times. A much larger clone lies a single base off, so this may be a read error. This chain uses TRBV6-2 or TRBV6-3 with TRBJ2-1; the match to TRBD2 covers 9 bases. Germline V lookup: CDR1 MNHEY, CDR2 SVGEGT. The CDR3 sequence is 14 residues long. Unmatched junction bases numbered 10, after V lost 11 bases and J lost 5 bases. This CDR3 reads CAGTPAGGHNEQFF. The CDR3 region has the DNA TGTGCCGGCACCCCAGCGGGGGGCCACAATGAGCAGTTCTTC.

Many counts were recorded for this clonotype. The CDR3 DNA follows: TGTGCCAGCATCTGGGGCGGGGCAAACAACAATGAGCAGTTCTTC. It codes for CASIWGGANNNEQFF. The rearrangement links TRBV12-3 or TRBV12-4 to TRBJ2-1; the D gene is possibly TRBD2 (6 bases). The CDR3 sequence is 15 residues long. V dropped 7 bases and J dropped 5 bases, with 18 bases sitting between them.

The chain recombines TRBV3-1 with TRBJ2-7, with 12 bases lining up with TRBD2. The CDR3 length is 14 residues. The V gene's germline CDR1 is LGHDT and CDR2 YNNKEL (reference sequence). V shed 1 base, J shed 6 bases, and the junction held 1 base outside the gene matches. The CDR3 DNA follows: TGTGCCAGCAGCCAAGTGACTAGCGGGGGCGAGCAGTACTTC. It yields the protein CASSQVTSGGEQYF.